This T cell receptor beta chain was found in a study of OX40 agonist ivuxolimab in advanced cancers. For the study at large: The study reported partial responses in three patients: one hepatocellular carcinoma, two cutaneous melanoma.

The CDR3 is made up of 17 amino acids. Trimming took 4 bases from V and 1 from J, leaving 19 bases between them. Germline V gene sequence: CDR1 MGHRA, CDR2 YSYEKL. Libraries were prepared by immunoSEQ multiplex PCR; TCRdb keeps only in-frame clonotypes and omits some of them. The repertoire holds some 110,000 clones, with 90% to 95% as singletons. The sample was CD4+ or CD8+ T cells sorted from blood, taken in a trial of the OX40 agonist ivuxolimab. The TCR sequence derives from an adult with an advanced solid tumor such as melanoma, head and neck, liver or kidney cancer. The V gene is TRBV4-1, the J gene TRBJ1-1; maybe TRBD1 (5 bases). The CDR3 bases are TGCGCCAGCAGCCGCGGAGGAGGAGGGGTGGGGAACACTGAAGCTTTCTTT. Translating it yields CASSRGGGGVGNTEAFF.